The rows below give T cell receptor beta chains drawn from one sample of a study of CXCR3-negative and CXCR3-positive naive CD8 T cells. TCRdb re-called the 5' RACE reads; every CDR3 protein appears as one record, without DNA. The table lists about 150,000 distinct CDR3 sequences. The sample taken for sequencing was naive CXCR3+ CD8+ T cells from blood. The origin of the receptors is a human donor in good health. Some clones in this sample may be carry-over from other donors' samples. Both conserved end residues are part of each CDR3.

TRBV6-5	TRBJ2-7	CASSYSYSGTPNYEQYF
TRBV14	TRBJ2-7	CASSQDLRAGVSDEQYF
TRBV7-9	TRBJ2-1	CASSPAGHSYNEQFF
TRBV12-3/TRBV12-4	TRBJ2-3	CASSLRQGAPDTQYF
TRBV20-1	TRBJ1-1	CSAKYVGESTEAFF
TRBV29-1	TRBJ2-7	CSVEVLERETYEQYF
TRBV29-1	TRBJ2-7	CSVLEDSLYEQYF
TRBV12-3/TRBV12-4	TRBJ2-5	CASSFSDRPQETQYF
TRBV7-7	TRBJ2-5	CASSLTGGGETQYF
TRBV4-1	TRBJ2-1	CASRIAGGLSSYNEQFF
TRBV7-9	TRBJ2-5	CASRPPSGGQETQYF
TRBV29-1	TRBJ2-7	CSVEDGGGAYEQYF
TRBV2	TRBJ2-7	CASSDIGFSYEQYF